These T cell receptor beta chains were read from a single sample in a study of long-term antiretroviral therapy in people with HIV. Repertoires were generated with immunoSEQ multiplex PCR, while TCRdb's copy carries only in-frame clones and drops some. The sample holds roughly 24,000 clones, about 84% seen once. The material was unsorted PBMCs, obtained about 5 years after starting antiretroviral therapy. The receptors were gathered from a man aged 40-50 years with HIV. The CDR3 runs from the conserved cysteine through the conserved F or W. Rows give clone size only sometimes, using once, few, many, or a class for an expanded clone.

TRBV5-1	few	TRBJ1-2	CASSLPDRGQGGYTF
TRBV29-1	-	TRBJ1-1	CSAEVTVEAFF
TRBV2	-	TRBJ1-1	CAQQTLGNTEAFF
TRBV13	-	TRBJ2-3	CASSIAGASPTDTQYF
TRBV6-5	once	TRBJ2-5	CASNPGLAAETQYF
TRBV30	-	TRBJ1-1	CAWSRRNTEAFF
TRBV2	-	TRBJ1-1	CASSALDRGDPEAFF
TRBV18	-	TRBJ2-7	CASSPDFRGYEQYF
TRBV5-1	medium-sized	TRBJ2-7	CASSLAQGSIAEQYF
TRBV7-9	-	TRBJ2-1	CASSPGGLEGFF
TRBV11-2	-	TRBJ2-1	CASSPRGNYNEQFF
TRBV27	-	TRBJ2-3	CASSSLGVGGADTQYF
TRBV5-5	-	TRBJ2-5	CASSPGVFQETQYF
TRBV9	-	TRBJ2-1	CASSVATSVPGLGYNEQFF
TRBV10-3	-	TRBJ1-5	CAISGVGGSNQPQHF
TRBV10-1	-	TRBJ2-4	CASSESGLGIQYF
TRBV10-3	-	TRBJ1-5	CAISERQGFTRGNQPQHF
TRBV6-5	-	TRBJ2-5	CASRPGHKETQYF
TRBV6-5	-	TRBJ1-1	CASSPLTGVNTEAFF
TRBV6-6	-	TRBJ2-2	CATLTGTGVTGELFF
TRBV9	-	TRBJ2-3	CASSVTPPGRGVDTQYF
TRBV7-4	once	TRBJ2-5	CASVTIAVETQYF